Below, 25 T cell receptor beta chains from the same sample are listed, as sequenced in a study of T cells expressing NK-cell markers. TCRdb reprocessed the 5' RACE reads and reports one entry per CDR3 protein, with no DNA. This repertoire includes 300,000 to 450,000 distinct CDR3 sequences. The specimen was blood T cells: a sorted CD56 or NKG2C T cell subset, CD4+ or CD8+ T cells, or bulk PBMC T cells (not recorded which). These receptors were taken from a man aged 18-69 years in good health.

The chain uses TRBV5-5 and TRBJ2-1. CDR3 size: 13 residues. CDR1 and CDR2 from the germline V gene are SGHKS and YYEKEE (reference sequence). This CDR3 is CASSFSRYNEQFF.

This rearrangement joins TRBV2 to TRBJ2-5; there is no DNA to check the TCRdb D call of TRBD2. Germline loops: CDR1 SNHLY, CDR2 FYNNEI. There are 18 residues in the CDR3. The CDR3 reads CASSPRLAGGPYQETQYF.

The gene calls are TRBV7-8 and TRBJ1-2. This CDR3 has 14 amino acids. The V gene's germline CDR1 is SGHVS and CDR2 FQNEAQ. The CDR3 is CASSQRTANYGYTF.

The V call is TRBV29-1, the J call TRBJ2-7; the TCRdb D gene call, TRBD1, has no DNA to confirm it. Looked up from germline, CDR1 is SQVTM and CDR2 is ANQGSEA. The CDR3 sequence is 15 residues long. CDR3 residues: CSVSDRPGNSYEQYF.

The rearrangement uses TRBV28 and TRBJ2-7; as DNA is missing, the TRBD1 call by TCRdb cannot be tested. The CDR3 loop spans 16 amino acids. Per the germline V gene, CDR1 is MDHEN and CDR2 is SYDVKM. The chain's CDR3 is CASRAGGIGYGDEQYF.

CDR3 in amino acids: CASSLRGLGGPRNEQFF. The chain joins TRBV7-2 to TRBJ2-1; lacking DNA, the TRBD1 call made by TCRdb goes unchecked. Per the germline V gene, CDR1 is SGHTA and CDR2 is FQGNSA. The CDR3 loop spans 17 amino acids. Full variable domain (outside the CDR3, taken from reference TRBV7-2 and TRBJ2-1): GAGVSQSPSNKVTEKGKDVELRCDPISGHTALYWYRQSLGQGLEFLIYFQGNSAPDKSGLPSDRFSAERTGGSVSTLTIQRTQQEDSAVYLCASSLRGLGGPRNEQFFGPGTRLTVL.

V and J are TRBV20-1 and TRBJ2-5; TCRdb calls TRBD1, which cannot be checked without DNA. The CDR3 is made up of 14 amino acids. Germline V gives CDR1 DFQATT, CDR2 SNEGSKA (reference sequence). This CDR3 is CSARIGTNQETQYF.

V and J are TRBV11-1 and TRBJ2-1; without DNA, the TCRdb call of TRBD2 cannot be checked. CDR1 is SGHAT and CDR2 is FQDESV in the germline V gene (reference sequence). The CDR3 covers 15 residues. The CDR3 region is CASSLVPAGGIEQFF.

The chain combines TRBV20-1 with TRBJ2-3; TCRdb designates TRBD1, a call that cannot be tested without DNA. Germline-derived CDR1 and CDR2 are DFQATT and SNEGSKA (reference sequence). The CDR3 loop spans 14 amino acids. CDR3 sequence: CSAGQGVGTDTQYF.

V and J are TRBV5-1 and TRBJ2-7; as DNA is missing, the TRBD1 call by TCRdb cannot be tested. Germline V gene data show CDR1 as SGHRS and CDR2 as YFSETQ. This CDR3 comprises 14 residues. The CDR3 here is CASSLQQGISEQYF.

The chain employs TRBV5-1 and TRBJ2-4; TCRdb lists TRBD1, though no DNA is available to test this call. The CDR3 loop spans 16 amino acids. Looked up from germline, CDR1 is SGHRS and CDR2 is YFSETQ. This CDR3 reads CASSWGQGAPKNIQYF.

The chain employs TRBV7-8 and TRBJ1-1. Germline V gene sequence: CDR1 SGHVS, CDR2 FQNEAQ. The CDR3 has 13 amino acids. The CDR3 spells CASSPSGGTEAFF. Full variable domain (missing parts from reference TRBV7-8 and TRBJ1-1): GAGVSQSPRYKVAKRGQDVALRCDPISGHVSLFWYQQALGQGPEFLTYFQNEAQLDKSGLPSDRFFAERPEGSVSTLKIQRTQQEDSAVYLCASSPSGGTEAFFGQGTRLTVV.

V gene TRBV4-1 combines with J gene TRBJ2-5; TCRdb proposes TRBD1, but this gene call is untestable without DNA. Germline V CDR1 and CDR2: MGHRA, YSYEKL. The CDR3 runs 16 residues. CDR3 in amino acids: CASSQDSGTVKETQYF.

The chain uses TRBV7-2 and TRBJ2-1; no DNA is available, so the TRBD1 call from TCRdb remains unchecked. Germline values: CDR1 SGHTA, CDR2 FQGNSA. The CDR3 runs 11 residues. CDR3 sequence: CASSLDREADF.

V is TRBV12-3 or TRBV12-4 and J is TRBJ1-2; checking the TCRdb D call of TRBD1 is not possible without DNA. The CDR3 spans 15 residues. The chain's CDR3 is CASRGVGASNYGYTF.

CDR3 loop: CASSWGRAGPDTQYF. This chain uses TRBV5-1 with TRBJ2-3. Germline CDR1 reads SGHRS; CDR2 reads YFSETQ. CDR3 length equals 15 residues.

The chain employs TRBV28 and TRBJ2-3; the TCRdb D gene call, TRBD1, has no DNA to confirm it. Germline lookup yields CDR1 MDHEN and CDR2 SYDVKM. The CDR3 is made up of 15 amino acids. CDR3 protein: CASTPGGSSTDTQYF.

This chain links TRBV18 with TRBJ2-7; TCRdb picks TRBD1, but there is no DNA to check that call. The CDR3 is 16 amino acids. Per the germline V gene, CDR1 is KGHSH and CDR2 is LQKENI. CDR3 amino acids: CASSPLIGQGTSEQYF. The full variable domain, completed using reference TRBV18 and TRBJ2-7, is NAGVMQNPRHLVRRRGQEARLRCSPMKGHSHVYWYRQLPEEGLKFMVYLQKENIIDESGMPKERFSAEFPKEGPSILRIQQVVRGDSAAYFCASSPLIGQGTSEQYFGPGTRLTVT.

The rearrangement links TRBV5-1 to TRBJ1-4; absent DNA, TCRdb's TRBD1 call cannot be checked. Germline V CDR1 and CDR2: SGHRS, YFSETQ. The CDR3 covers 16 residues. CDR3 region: CASRRGAGVNGEKLFF.

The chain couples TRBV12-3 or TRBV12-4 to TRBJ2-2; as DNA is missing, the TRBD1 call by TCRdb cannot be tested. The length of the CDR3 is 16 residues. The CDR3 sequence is CASSRNRGPLTGELFF.

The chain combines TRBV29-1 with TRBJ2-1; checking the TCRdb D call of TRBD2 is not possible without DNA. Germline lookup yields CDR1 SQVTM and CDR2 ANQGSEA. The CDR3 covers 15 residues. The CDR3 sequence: CSVVDGSGVYNEQFF.

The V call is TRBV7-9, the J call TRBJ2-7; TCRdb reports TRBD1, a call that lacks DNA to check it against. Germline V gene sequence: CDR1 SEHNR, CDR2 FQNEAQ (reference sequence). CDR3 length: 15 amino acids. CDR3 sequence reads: CASSPGGGSSYEQYF.

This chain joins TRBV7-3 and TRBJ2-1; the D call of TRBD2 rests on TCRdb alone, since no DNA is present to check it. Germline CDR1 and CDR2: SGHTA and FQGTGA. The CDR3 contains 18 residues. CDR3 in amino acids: CASSRLWIAGGSYNEQFF.

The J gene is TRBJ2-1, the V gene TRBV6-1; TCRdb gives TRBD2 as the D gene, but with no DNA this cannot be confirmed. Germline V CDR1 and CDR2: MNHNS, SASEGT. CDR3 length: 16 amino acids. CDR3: CASSEALRGALHEQFF.

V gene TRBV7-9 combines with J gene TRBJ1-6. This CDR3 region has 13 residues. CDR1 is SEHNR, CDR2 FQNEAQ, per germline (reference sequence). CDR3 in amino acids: CASSFEGNSPLHF.